The 24 T cell receptor beta chains given below trace back to one sample, sequenced in a study of T cell responses to AZD1222 COVID-19 vaccine. Profiled with immunoSEQ multiplex PCR; TCRdb holds only in-frame clones, not every one. The sample records fewer than 150,000 clones, 88% being singletons. This specimen was peripheral blood, taken 28 days after the second AZD1222 dose. Every receptor here comes from an adult who received the AZD1222 COVID-19 vaccine.

The J gene is TRBJ1-1, the V gene TRBV4-1; TRBD1 might be the D (5 bases). CDR1 and CDR2 (germline): MGHRA, YSYEKL. V was trimmed by 2 bases and J by 5 bases, leaving 24 bases between them. There are 18 residues in the CDR3. The CDR3 is CASSQHARNGGVGTEAFF. The DNA for the CDR3 is TGCGCCAGCAGCCAACATGCGCGGAACGGGGGTGTAGGGACTGAAGCTTTCTTT.

This clone has just one count. The J gene is TRBJ1-1, the V gene TRBV30; perhaps TRBD1 as D (6 bases). Trimming took 8 bases from V and 1 from J, leaving 17 bases between them. Germline V gene data show CDR1 as GTSNPN and CDR2 as SVGIG (reference sequence). The CDR3 consists of 14 residues. This CDR3 is CAHRPGHPNTEAFF. The CDR3 nucleotides read TGTGCCCACCGGCCGGGACACCCGAACACTGAAGCTTTCTTT. The whole variable domain, filled in from reference TRBV30 and TRBJ1-1, reads SQTIHQWPATLVQPVGSPLSLECTVEGTSNPNLYWYRQAAGRGLQLLFYSVGIGQISSEVPQNLSASRPQDRQFILSSKKLLLSDSGFYLCAHRPGHPNTEAFFGQGTRLTVV.

The chain combines TRBV13 with TRBJ1-1; D is undetermined. Trimming took 5 bases from V and 4 from J, leaving 23 bases between them. This CDR3 comprises 17 residues. Germline V gene data show CDR1 as PRHDT and CDR2 as FYEKMQ (reference sequence). The CDR3 region has the DNA TGTGCCAGCAGCCCCTTTTCAGGCGGCGGTTTGACCACTGAAGCTTTCTTT. Translated, it gives CASSPFSGGGLTTEAFF.

This clone has a single count. The rearrangement joins TRBV7-8 to TRBJ1-2; possible D gene TRBD1, 5 bases. The CDR3 has 13 residues. CDR1 is SGHVS and CDR2 is FQNEAQ in the germline V gene. V dropped 5 bases and J dropped 8 bases, with 15 bases sitting between them. The CDR3 coding sequence is TGTGCCAGCAGCACAACGTCAGGGTTGGGCTACACCTTC. Translating it yields CASSTTSGLGYTF.

This clone was counted between two and nine times. The CDR3 DNA reads as TGTGCCAGCAGTTTTTCAGGGGGGATTGAAGCTTTCTTT. It translates to CASSFSGGIEAFF. The chain employs TRBV12-3 or TRBV12-4 and TRBJ1-1; 7 bases are a match to TRBD1. With V trimmed by 3 bases and J by 7 bases, 5 bases remained unmatched. The CDR3 has 13 amino acids.

This clone was seen just once. V and J are TRBV13 and TRBJ2-1, with 8 bases fitting TRBD1. Germline V gene data show CDR1 as PRHDT and CDR2 as FYEKMQ (reference sequence). The CDR3 is 14 amino acids. The J segment lost 9 bases and the V segment lost 5 bases, leaving 9 bases of the junction unmatched. The DNA of the CDR3 is TGTGCCAGCAGCCCTCGGACAGGGTTCGTTGAGCAGTTCTTC. Translating it yields CASSPRTGFVEQFF.

The V call is TRBV2, the J call TRBJ1-2; perhaps TRBD1 as D (5 bases). CDR3 size: 13 residues. In germline, CDR1 is SNHLY, CDR2 FYNNEI. V lost 8 bases to trimming and J lost 3 bases, with 13 bases between them. As DNA, the CDR3 is TGTGCCAGCCAAGAGGGCAGGGACTATGGCTACACCTTC. Amino acid sequence: CASQEGRDYGYTF.

In this sample, this clone turned up once. The rearrangement links TRBV18 to TRBJ2-3; D remains unclear. The germline V gene has CDR1 KGHSH and CDR2 LQKENI. With 2 bases removed from V and 0 bases from J, the gap between germline ends came to 6 bases. The CDR3 sequence is 14 residues long. Here the CDR3 DNA reads TGTGCCAGCTCACCAGGGCCTAGCACAGATACGCAGTATTTT. Translated, it gives CASSPGPSTDTQYF.

This chain connects TRBV28 to TRBJ1-6, with D tentatively TRBD1 (6 bases). The CDR3 is 15 amino acids. V was clipped by 2 bases and J by 7 bases, with 12 bases between them. Germline values: CDR1 MDHEN, CDR2 SYDVKM. Here the CDR3 reads CASSLPGEPNSPLHF. CDR3 bases: TGTGCCAGCAGTTTACCAGGGGAGCCAAATTCACCCCTCCACTTT.

This clone was found a few times. The chain has TRBV28 and TRBJ1-1, with D perhaps matching TRBD1 (5 bases). This CDR3 region has 13 residues. V shed 0 bases and J shed 11 bases, with 13 bases lying between them. Germline V CDR1 and CDR2: MDHEN, SYDVKM. The CDR3 nucleotides read TGTGCCAGCAGTTTATGGGGGACCGGGAGGGCTTTCTTT. Its protein product is CASSLWGTGRAFF.

This chain connects TRBV9 to TRBJ1-4, with D perhaps matching TRBD1 (5 bases). The V gene lost 0 bases and the J gene lost 2 bases, with 8 bases spanning the gap. In germline, CDR1 is SGDLS, CDR2 YYNGEE. The length of the CDR3 is 15 residues. Written as DNA, the CDR3 is TGTGCCAGCAGCGTAGGGGGCGCGACTAATGAAAAACTGTTTTTT. Protein sequence: CASSVGGATNEKLFF. Together with reference TRBV9 and TRBJ1-4, the CDR3 gives the full variable domain: DSGVTQTPKHLITATGQRVTLRCSPRSGDLSVYWYQQSLDQGLQFLIQYYNGEERAKGNILERFSAQQFPDLHSELNLSSLELGDSALYFCASSVGGATNEKLFFGSGTQLSVL.

V is TRBV7-7 and J is TRBJ2-7; possible D gene TRBD2, 5 bases. The CDR3 loop spans 14 amino acids. V was clipped by 3 bases and J by 0 bases, with 9 bases between them. Per the germline V gene, CDR1 is SSHAT and CDR2 is FNYEAQ (reference sequence). The CDR3: CASSFGVSSYEQYF. For the CDR3, the DNA is TGTGCCAGCAGCTTCGGGGTTAGCTCCTACGAGCAGTACTTC. Full variable domain (outside the CDR3, taken from reference TRBV7-7 and TRBJ2-7): GAGVSQSPRYKVTKRGQDVTLRCDPISSHATLYWYQQALGQGPEFLTYFNYEAQPDKSGLPSDRFSAERPEGSISTLTIQRTEQRDSAMYRCASSFGVSSYEQYFGPGTRLTVT.

The chain joins TRBV6-5 to TRBJ1-4, with D hard to call. V dropped 0 bases and J dropped 2 bases, with 4 bases sitting between them. CDR1 is MNHEY, CDR2 SVGAGI, per germline. This CDR3 region has 14 residues. The CDR3 is CASSYSSTNEKLFF. CDR3 sequence (DNA): TGTGCCAGCAGTTACTCGAGCACTAATGAAAAACTGTTTTTT.

The V gene is TRBV7-2, the J gene TRBJ1-6, with a tentative D call TRBD1 (5 bases). CDR1 is SGHTA, CDR2 FQGNSA, per germline. The CDR3 is made up of 15 amino acids. The V end lost 5 bases, the J end lost 9 bases, and 17 bases lay between the germline ends. The CDR3 region is CASSPLGPQGSPLHF. DNA for the CDR3: TGTGCCAGCAGCCCGTTAGGACCTCAGGGTTCACCCCTCCACTTT.

The V and J genes are TRBV19 and TRBJ1-3, with TRBD1 as a possible D gene (6 bases). Germline V gene lookup returns CDR1 LNHDA and CDR2 SQIVND (reference sequence). Between the trimmed V and J ends, which lost 5 bases and 1 base, there was a span of 12 bases. There are 15 residues in the CDR3. The CDR3: CASSPLTGSGNTIYF. The CDR3 nucleotides are TGTGCCAGTAGTCCGCTAACAGGGTCTGGAAACACCATATATTTT.

The chain links TRBV14 to TRBJ1-1; tentatively, D is TRBD1 (5 bases). Trimming shortened V by 0 bases and J by 5 bases, and 13 bases separated the two germline ends. Germline assignment: CDR1 SGHDN and CDR2 FVKESK. The CDR3 loop spans 15 amino acids. The CDR3 DNA sequence: TGTGCCAGCAGCCAAGATTGGGCCAGGGATACTGAAGCTTTCTTT. This sequence encodes CASSQDWARDTEAFF.

The chain couples TRBV11-3 to TRBJ2-5; 15 bases align to TRBD2. With V trimmed by 5 bases and J by 5 bases, 6 bases remained unmatched. The length of the CDR3 is 16 residues. Germline-derived CDR1 and CDR2 are SGHNT and YENEEA. The CDR3 DNA reads as TGTGCCAGCAGCCTCGGACTAGCGGGAGGGAGGGAGACCCAGTACTTC. Encoded protein: CASSLGLAGGRETQYF.

This chain links TRBV28 with TRBJ1-1; perhaps TRBD1 as D (5 bases). CDR1 and CDR2 from the germline V gene are MDHEN and SYDVKM. Between the trimmed V and J ends, which lost 9 bases and 11 bases, there was a span of 16 bases. The CDR3 contains 11 residues. This chain's CDR3 is CASRGTSTAFF. The CDR3 bases are TGTGCCAGTCGCGGGACTTCGACGGCTTTCTTT. Supplemented by reference TRBV28 and TRBJ1-1, the full variable domain reads DVKVTQSSRYLVKRTGEKVFLECVQDMDHENMFWYRQDPGLGLRLIYFSYDVKMKEKGDIPEGYSVSREKKERFSLILESASTNQTSMYLCASRGTSTAFFGQGTRLTVV.

The CDR3 loop is CASGRLAGGDNEQFF. The CDR3 DNA follows: TGTGCCAGCGGCAGACTAGCGGGGGGAGACAATGAGCAGTTCTTC. The chain is built from TRBV27 and TRBJ2-1; 13 bases line up with TRBD2. The CDR3 runs 15 residues. Trimming took 8 bases from V and 5 from J; bases not matched to a gene: 6. The germline V gene has CDR1 MNHEY and CDR2 SMNVEV (reference sequence).

The chain has TRBV12-3 or TRBV12-4 and TRBJ1-5; D gene uncertain. The V end lost 5 bases, the J end lost 3 bases, and 8 bases lay between the germline ends. The CDR3 has 13 residues. The CDR3 sequence: CASSGPVNQPQHF. The CDR3 DNA reads as TGTGCCAGCAGTGGACCGGTCAATCAGCCCCAGCATTTT.

The chain carries TRBV19 and TRBJ1-5; no reliable D call. This CDR3 contains 15 residues. Germline CDR1 reads LNHDA; CDR2 reads SQIVND (reference sequence). V shed 4 bases and J shed 1 base, with 11 bases lying between them. The CDR3 bases are TGTGCCAGTAGTACCCTGACCGAAAGCAATCAGCCCCAGCATTTT. As protein: CASSTLTESNQPQHF.

This chain uses TRBV27 with TRBJ1-5; tentative D call: TRBD1 (5 bases). V gave up 3 bases and J gave up 3 bases, with 12 bases separating them. Germline loops: CDR1 MNHEY, CDR2 SMNVEV (reference sequence). The CDR3 has 15 amino acids. CDR3 sequence (DNA): TGTGCCAGCAGTTTCGTCGGGGGGGACAATCAGCCCCAGCATTTT. It codes for CASSFVGGDNQPQHF.

The gene calls are TRBV27 and TRBJ1-2; D unresolved. This CDR3 has 14 residues. CDR1 is MNHEY and CDR2 is SMNVEV in the germline V gene (reference sequence). Trimming took off 8 bases at V and 4 bases at J, with 17 bases between the two ends. The chain's CDR3 is CASRKLTETYGYTF. CDR3 in DNA: TGTGCCAGCCGGAAGCTAACAGAGACCTATGGCTACACCTTC.

The CDR3 reads CASSFPGGADTQYF. CDR3 sequence (DNA): TGTGCCAGCAGCTTCCCAGGGGGCGCAGATACGCAGTATTTT. The chain combines TRBV7-9 with TRBJ2-3, with 8 bases fitting TRBD1. Germline V gene sequence: CDR1 SEHNR, CDR2 FQNEAQ (reference sequence). The CDR3 spans 14 residues. Trimming took 3 bases from V and 4 from J; bases not matched to a gene: 3.